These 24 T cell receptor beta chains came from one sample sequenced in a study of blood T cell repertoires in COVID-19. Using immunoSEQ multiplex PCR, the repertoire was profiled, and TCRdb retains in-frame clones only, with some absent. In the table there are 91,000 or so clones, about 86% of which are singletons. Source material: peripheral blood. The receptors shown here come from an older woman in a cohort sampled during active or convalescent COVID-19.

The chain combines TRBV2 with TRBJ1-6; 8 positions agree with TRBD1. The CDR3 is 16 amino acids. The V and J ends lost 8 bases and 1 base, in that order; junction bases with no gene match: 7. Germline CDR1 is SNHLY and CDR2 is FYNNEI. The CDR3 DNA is TGTGCCAGCGGACTCGACAGGGGATCCTATAATTCACCCCTCCACTTT. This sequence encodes CASGLDRGSYNSPLHF.

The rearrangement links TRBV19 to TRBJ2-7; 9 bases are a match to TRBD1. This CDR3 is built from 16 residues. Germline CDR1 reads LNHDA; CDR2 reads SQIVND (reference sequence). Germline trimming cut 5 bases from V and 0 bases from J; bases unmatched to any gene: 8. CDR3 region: CASSALPGQGSYEQYF. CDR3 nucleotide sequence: TGTGCCAGTAGTGCGCTCCCGGGACAGGGCTCCTACGAGCAGTACTTC.

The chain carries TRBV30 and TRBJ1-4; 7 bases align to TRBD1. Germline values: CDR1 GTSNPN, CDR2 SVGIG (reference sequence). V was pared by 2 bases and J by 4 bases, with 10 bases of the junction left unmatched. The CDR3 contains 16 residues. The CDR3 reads CAWSPTHRGVNEKLFF. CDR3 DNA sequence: TGTGCCTGGAGTCCTACTCACAGGGGAGTTAATGAAAAACTGTTTTTT.

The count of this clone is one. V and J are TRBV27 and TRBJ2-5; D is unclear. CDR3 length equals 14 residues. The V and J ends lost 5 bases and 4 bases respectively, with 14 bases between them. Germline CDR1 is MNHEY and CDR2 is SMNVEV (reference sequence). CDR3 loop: CASSRLSARETQYF. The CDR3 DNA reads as TGTGCCAGCAGTAGACTCTCCGCTCGAGAGACCCAGTACTTC.

The CDR3 protein is CAWRPEDSPYGYTF. Here the CDR3 DNA reads TGTGCCTGGAGGCCGGAAGACAGTCCCTATGGCTACACCTTC. The V call is TRBV30, the J call TRBJ1-2; weak D call: TRBD1 (5 bases). There are 14 residues in the CDR3. CDR1 is GTSNPN and CDR2 is SVGIG in the germline V gene (reference sequence). Trimming cost V 3 bases and J 4 bases, with 15 bases left between them.

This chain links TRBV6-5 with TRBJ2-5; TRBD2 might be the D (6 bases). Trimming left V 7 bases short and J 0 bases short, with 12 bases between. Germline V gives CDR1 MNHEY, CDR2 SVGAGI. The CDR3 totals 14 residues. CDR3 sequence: CASTRDLNQETQYF. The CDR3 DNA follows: TGTGCCAGCACCCGGGACTTGAACCAAGAGACCCAGTACTTC.

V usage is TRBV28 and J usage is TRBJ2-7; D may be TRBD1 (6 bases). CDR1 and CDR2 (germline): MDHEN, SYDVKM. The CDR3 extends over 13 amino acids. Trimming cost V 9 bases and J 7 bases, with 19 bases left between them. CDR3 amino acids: CASSWTALGEQYF. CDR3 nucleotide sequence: TGTGCCAGTTCTTGGACAGCTTTGGGGGAGCAGTACTTC.

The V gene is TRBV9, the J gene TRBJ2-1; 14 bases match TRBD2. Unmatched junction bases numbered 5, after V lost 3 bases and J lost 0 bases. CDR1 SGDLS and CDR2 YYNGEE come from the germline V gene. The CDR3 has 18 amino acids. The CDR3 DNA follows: TGTGCCAGCAGCGCCGGACTAGCGGGAGGCCCCTCCTACAATGAGCAGTTCTTC. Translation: CASSAGLAGGPSYNEQFF.

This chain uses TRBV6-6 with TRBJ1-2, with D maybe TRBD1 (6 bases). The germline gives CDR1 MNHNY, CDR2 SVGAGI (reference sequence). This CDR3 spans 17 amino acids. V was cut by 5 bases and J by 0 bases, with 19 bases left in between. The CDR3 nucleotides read TGTGCCAGCAGTCCACAGCAAATCCGGGACACTAACTATGGCTACACCTTC. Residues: CASSPQQIRDTNYGYTF.

CDR3 loop: CASSSGTSGGETQYF. CDR3 bases: TGCGCCAGCAGCTCGGGGACTAGCGGGGGGGAGACCCAGTACTTC. The chain employs TRBV5-1 and TRBJ2-5; 15 bases line up with TRBD2. Per germline, CDR1 SGHRS and CDR2 YFSETQ. There are 15 residues in the CDR3. The junction had 2 bases not matched to a gene; V was cut back by 3 bases and J by 5 bases.

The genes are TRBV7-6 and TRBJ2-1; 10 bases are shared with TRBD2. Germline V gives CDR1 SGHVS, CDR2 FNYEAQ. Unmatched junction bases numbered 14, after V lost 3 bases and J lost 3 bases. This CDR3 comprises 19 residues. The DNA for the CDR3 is TGTGCCAGCAGCTTGTGGACCGGTAGCGGGAGGTTCTTCTACAATGAGCAGTTCTTC. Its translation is CASSLWTGSGRFFYNEQFF.

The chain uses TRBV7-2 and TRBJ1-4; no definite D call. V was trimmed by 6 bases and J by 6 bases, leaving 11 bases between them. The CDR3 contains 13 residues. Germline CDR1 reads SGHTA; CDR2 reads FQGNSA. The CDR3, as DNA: TGTGCCAGCAGGGGAGTTCCGGATGAAAAACTGTTTTTT. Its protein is CASRGVPDEKLFF.

The CDR3 DNA follows: TGTGCCAGCAGCTTAGTTCAGCGGGGGGGTACCGGGGAGCTGTTTTTT. Encoded protein: CASSLVQRGGTGELFF. This chain uses TRBV7-2 with TRBJ2-2, with 10 nucleotides matching TRBD2. Trimming took 1 base from V and 5 from J; bases not matched to a gene: 4. Germline values: CDR1 SGHTA, CDR2 FQGNSA. The CDR3 contains 16 residues.

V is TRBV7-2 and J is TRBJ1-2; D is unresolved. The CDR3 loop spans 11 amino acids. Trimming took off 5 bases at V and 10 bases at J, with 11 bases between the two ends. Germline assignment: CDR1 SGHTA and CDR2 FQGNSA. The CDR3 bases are TGTGCCAGCAGCCTCGCGTTTGTCTACACCTTC. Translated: CASSLAFVYTF.

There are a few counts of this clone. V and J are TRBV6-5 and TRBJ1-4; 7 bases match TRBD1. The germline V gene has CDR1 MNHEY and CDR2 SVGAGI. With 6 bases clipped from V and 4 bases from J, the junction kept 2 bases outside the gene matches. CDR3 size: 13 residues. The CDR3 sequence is CASRGTVNEKLFF. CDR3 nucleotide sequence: TGTGCCAGCAGAGGGACAGTTAATGAAAAACTGTTTTTT.

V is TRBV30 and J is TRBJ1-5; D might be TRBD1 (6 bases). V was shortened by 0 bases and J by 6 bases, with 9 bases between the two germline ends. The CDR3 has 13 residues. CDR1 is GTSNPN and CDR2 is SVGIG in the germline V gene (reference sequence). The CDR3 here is CAWSVQGSQPQHF. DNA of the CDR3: TGTGCCTGGAGTGTACAGGGTAGTCAGCCCCAGCATTTT. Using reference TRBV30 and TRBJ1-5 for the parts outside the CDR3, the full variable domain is SQTIHQWPATLVQPVGSPLSLECTVEGTSNPNLYWYRQAAGRGLQLLFYSVGIGQISSEVPQNLSASRPQDRQFILSSKKLLLSDSGFYLCAWSVQGSQPQHFGDGTRLSIL.

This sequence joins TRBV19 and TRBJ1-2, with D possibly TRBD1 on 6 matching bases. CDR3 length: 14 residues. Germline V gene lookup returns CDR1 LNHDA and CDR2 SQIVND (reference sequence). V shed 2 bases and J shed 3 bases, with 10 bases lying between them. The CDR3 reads CASSISGVDYGYTF. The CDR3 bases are TGTGCCAGTAGTATATCAGGGGTCGACTATGGCTACACCTTC.

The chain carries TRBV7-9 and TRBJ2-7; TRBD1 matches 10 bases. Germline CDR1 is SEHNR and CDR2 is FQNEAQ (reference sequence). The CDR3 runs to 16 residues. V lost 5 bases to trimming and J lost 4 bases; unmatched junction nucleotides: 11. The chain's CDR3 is CASSPGADRGLYEQYF. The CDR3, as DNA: TGTGCCAGCAGCCCCGGCGCGGACAGGGGGTTATACGAGCAGTACTTC.

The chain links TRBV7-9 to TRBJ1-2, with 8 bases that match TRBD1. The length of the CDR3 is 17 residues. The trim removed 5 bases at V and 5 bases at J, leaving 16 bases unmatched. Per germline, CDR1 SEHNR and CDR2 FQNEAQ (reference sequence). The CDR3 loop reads CASSKIFDGQGMYGYTF. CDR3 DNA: TGTGCCAGCAGCAAAATCTTTGATGGACAGGGAATGTATGGCTACACCTTC.

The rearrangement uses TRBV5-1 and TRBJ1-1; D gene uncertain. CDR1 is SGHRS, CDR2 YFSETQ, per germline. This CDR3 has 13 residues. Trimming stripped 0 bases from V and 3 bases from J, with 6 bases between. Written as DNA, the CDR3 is TGCGCCAGCAGCTTGGACAGCCACACTGAAGCTTTCTTT. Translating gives CASSLDSHTEAFF.

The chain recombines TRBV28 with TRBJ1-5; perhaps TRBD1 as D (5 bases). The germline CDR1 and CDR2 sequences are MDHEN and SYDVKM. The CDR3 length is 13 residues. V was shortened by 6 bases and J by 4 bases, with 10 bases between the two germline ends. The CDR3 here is CASRRQLNQPQHF. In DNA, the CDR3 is TGTGCCAGCAGGAGACAGTTGAATCAGCCCCAGCATTTT. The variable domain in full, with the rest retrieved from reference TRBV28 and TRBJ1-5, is DVKVTQSSRYLVKRTGEKVFLECVQDMDHENMFWYRQDPGLGLRLIYFSYDVKMKEKGDIPEGYSVSREKKERFSLILESASTNQTSMYLCASRRQLNQPQHFGDGTRLSIL.

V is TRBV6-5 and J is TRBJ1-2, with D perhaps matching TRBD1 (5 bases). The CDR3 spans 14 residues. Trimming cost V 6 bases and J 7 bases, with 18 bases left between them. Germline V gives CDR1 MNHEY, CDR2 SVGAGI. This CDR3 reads CASSQGKDGGGYTF. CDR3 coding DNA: TGTGCCAGCAGCCAGGGAAAGGACGGGGGTGGCTACACCTTC.

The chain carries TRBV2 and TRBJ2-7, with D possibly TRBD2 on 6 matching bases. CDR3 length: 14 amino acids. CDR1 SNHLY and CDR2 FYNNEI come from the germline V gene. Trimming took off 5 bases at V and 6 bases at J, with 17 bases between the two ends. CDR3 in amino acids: CASSWVEGRGEQYF. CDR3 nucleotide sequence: TGTGCCAGCAGTTGGGTGGAGGGGCGAGGCGAGCAGTACTTC.

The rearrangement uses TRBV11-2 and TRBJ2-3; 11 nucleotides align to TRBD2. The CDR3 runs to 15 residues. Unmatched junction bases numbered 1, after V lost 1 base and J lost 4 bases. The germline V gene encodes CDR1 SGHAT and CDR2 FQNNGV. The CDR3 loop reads CASSLVSGRADTQYF. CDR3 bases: TGTGCCAGCAGCTTAGTTAGCGGGAGGGCAGATACGCAGTATTTT.